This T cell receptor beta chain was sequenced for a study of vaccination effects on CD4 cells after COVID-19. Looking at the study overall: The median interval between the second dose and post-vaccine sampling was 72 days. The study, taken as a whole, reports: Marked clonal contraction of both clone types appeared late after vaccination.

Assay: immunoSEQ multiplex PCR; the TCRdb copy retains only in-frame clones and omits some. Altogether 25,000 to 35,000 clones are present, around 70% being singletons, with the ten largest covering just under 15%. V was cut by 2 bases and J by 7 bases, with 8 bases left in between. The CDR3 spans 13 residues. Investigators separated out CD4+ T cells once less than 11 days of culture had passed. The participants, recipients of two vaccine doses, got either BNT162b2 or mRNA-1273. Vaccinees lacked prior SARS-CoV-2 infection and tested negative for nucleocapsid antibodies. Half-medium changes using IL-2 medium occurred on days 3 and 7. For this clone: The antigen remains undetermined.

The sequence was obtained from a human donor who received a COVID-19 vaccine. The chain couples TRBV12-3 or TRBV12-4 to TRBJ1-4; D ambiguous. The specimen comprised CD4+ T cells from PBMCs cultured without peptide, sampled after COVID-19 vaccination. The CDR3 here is CASSLRVGEKLFF. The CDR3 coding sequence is TGTGCCAGCAGTTTACGGGTGGGTGAAAAACTGTTTTTT.